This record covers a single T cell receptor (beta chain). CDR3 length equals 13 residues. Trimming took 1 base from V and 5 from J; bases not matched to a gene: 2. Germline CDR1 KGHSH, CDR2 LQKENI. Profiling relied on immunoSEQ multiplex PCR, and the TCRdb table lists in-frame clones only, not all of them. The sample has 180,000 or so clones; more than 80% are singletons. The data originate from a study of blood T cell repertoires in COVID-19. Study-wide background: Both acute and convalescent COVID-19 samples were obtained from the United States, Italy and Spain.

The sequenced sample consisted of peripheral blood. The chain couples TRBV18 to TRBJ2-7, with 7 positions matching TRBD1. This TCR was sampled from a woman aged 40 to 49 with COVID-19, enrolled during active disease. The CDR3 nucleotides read TGTGCCAGCTCACCACGGGACAGCCACGAGCAGTACTTC. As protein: CASSPRDSHEQYF.